The next 5 T cell receptor beta chains were all read from a single sample in a study of cytomegalovirus exposure and HLA in healthy donors. A multiplex PCR was run with 60 Vbeta primers and 13 Jbeta primers. TCRdb keeps only in-frame clones here, not all; method: immunoSEQ multiplex PCR. This sample has some 110,000 clones; under 80% occur once, and the top ten carry 5% to 7%. The sequencing sample was made of PBMCs. The receptor set was obtained from a woman in her forties or fifties in good health and CMV-seropositive.

This clone occurred once. The CDR3 DNA is TGTGCCAGCAGCTTTGTCGCGGGTGTCGGAGAGGCCGGGGAGCTGTTTTTT. Encoded protein: CASSFVAGVGEAGELFF. The chain combines TRBV7-8 with TRBJ2-2; TRBD2 might be the D (5 bases). Trimming pared 3 bases from V and 6 bases from J, leaving 20 bases between. Germline CDR1 is SGHVS and CDR2 is FQNEAQ. The CDR3 covers 17 residues.

This rearrangement joins TRBV6-6 to TRBJ1-5, with a possible D match to TRBD1 (6 bases). Trimming shortened V by 9 bases and J by 6 bases, and 18 bases separated the two germline ends. Germline assignment: CDR1 MNHNY and CDR2 SVGAGI (reference sequence). This CDR3 has 14 amino acids. The CDR3 coding sequence is TGTGCCAGAAGCCCTAGGGGGGGCGGTCAGCCCCAGCATTTT. Translated: CARSPRGGGQPQHF.

The chain carries TRBV19 and TRBJ1-1, with 10 bases identical to TRBD1. The CDR3 covers 14 residues. The ends lost 7 bases at V and 4 bases at J; junction bases unmatched: 6. The germline CDR1 and CDR2 sequences are LNHDA and SQIVND (reference sequence). The CDR3 sequence: CASTRTGGSTEAFF. CDR3 nucleotides: TGTGCCAGTACCAGGACAGGGGGTAGCACTGAAGCTTTCTTT.

This clone has a single count. The chain combines TRBV5-1 with TRBJ2-1, with D possibly matching TRBD2 (5 bases). Germline CDR1 reads SGHRS; CDR2 reads YFSETQ. The CDR3 is 12 residues long. Trimming took off 2 bases at V and 12 bases at J, with 12 bases between the two ends. The CDR3, as DNA: TGCGCCAGCAGCTTACACACCGAGGGGCAGTTCTTC. This translates into CASSLHTEGQFF. The whole variable domain, filled in from reference TRBV5-1 and TRBJ2-1, reads KAGVTQTPRYLIKTRGQQVTLSCSPISGHRSVSWYQQTPGQGLQFLFEYFSETQRNKGNFPGRFSGRQFSNSRSEMNVSTLELGDSALYLCASSLHTEGQFFGPGTRLTVL.

As DNA, the CDR3 is TGCGCCAGCAGCCAAGGCTGGGGCGGGGGGCCCTACAATGAGCAGTTCTTC. It specifies CASSQGWGGGPYNEQFF. The V call is TRBV4-1, the J call TRBJ2-1, with 8 nucleotides matching TRBD2. From germline, CDR1 is MGHRA and CDR2 YSYEKL. This CDR3 is 17 amino acids long. V shed 1 base, J shed 2 bases, and the junction held 7 bases outside the gene matches.